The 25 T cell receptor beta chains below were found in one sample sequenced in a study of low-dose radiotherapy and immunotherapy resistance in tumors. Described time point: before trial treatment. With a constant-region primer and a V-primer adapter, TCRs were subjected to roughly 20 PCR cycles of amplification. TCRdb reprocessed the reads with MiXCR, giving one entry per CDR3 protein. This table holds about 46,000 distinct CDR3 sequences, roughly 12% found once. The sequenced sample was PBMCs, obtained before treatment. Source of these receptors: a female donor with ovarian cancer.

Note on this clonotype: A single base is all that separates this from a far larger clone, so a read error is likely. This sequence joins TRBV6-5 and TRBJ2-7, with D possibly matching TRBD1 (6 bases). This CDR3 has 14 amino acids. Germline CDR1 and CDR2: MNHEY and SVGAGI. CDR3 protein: CASTQEGGPYEQCF. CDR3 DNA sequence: TGTGCCAGCACCCAAGAAGGGGGACCCTACGAGCAGTGCTTC.

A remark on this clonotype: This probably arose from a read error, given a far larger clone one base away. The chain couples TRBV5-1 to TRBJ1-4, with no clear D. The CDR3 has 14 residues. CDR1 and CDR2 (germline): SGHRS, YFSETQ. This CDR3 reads CVSSLLNSAEKLFF. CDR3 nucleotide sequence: TGTGTCAGCAGCTTGTTGAACAGCGCTGAAAAACTGTTTTTT.

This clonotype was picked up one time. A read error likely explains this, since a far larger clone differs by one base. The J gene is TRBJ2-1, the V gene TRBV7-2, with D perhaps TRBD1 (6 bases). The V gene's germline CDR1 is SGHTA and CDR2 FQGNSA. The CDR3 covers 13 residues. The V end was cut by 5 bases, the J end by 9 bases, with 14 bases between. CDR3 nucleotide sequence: TGTGCCAGCAGCCTGACGCAGACAGGTGAGCAGTTCTTC. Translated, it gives CASSLTQTGEQFF.

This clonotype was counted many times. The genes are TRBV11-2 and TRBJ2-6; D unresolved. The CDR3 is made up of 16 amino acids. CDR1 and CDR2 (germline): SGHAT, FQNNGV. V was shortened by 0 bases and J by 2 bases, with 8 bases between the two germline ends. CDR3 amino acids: CASSLDSRAGANVLTF. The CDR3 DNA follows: TGTGCCAGCAGCTTAGATTCCCGGGCTGGGGCCAACGTCCTGACTTTC. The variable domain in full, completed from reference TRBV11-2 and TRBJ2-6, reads EAGVAQSPRYKIIEKRQSVAFWCNPISGHATLYWYQQILGQGPKLLIQFQNNGVVDDSQLPKDRFSAERLKGVDSTLKIQPAKLEDSAVYLCASSLDSRAGANVLTFGAGSRLTVL.

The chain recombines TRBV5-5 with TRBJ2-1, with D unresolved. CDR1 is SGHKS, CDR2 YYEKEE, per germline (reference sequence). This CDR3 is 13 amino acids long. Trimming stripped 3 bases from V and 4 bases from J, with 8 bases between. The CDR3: CASSYTRYNEQFF. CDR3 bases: TGTGCCAGCAGCTACACAAGATACAATGAGCAGTTCTTC.

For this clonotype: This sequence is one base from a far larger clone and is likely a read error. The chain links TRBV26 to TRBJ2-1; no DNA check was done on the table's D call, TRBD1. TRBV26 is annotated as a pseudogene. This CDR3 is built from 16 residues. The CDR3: CTSTVWGGLGYNEQFF. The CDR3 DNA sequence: TGTACCAGCACGGTGTGGGGGGGCCTCGGGTACAATGAGCAGTTCTTC.

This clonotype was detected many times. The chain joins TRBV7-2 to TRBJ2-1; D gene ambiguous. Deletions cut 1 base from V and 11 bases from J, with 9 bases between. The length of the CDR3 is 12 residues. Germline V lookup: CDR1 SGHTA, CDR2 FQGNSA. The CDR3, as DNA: TGTGCCAGCAGCTTAGGGACGAATAAGCAGTTCTTC. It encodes CASSLGTNKQFF.

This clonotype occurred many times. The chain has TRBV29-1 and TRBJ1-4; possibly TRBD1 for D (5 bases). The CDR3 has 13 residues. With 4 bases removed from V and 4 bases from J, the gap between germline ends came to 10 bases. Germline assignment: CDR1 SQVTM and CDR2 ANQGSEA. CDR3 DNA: TGCAGCGTTGGCGGGGCCAGTAATGAAAAACTGTTTTTT. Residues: CSVGGASNEKLFF.

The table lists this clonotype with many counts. The DNA for the CDR3 is TGTGCCAGCAGTGAAGGGGGCACAGGGCTCAGCAAACTGTTTTTT. Encoded protein: CASSEGGTGLSKLFF. V gene TRBV6-1 combines with J gene TRBJ1-4; TRBD1 is a possible D gene (6 bases). This CDR3 has 15 amino acids. V lost 1 base, J lost 11 bases, and 17 bases lay in between. CDR1 is MNHNS and CDR2 is SASEGT in the germline V gene.

CDR3 sequence: CASSQIQGATGYTF. In DNA form, the CDR3 reads TGTGCCAGCAGTCAAATACAGGGAGCCACGGGCTACACCTTC. This sequence joins TRBV6-1 and TRBJ1-2, with a possible D match to TRBD1 (6 bases). CDR3 length: 14 residues. With 5 bases removed from V and 8 bases from J, the gap between germline ends came to 18 bases. Germline CDR1 MNHNS, CDR2 SASEGT.

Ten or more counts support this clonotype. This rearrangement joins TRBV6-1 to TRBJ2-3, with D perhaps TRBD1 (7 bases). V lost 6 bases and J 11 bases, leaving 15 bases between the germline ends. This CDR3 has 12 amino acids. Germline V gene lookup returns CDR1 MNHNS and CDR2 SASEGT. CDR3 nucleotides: TGTGCCAGCAGCTCAGGGGGGAGAGAGCAGTATTTT. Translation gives CASSSGGREQYF.

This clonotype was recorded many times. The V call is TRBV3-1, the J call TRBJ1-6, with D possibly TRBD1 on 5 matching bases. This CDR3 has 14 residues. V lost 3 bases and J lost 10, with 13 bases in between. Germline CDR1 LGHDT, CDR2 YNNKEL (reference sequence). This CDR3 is CASSQGPRRSPLHF. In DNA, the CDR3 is TGTGCCAGCAGCCAGGGACCCCGTCGGTCACCCCTCCACTTT.

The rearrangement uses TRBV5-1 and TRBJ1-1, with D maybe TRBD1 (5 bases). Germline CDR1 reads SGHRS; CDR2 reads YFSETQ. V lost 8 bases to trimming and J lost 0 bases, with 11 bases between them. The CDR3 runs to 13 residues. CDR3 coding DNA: TGCGCCAGGAGGGGACGGGTGAACACTGAAGCTTTCTTT. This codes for CARRGRVNTEAFF. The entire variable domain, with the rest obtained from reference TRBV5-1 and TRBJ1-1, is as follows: KAGVTQTPRYLIKTRGQQVTLSCSPISGHRSVSWYQQTPGQGLQFLFEYFSETQRNKGNFPGRFSGRQFSNSRSEMNVSTLELGDSALYLCARRGRVNTEAFFGQGTRLTVV.

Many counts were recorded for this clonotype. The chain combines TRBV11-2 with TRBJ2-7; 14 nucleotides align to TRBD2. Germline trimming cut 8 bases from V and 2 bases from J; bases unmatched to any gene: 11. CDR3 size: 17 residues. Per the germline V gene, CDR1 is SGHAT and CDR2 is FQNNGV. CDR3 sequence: CASSTGTSGGPTYEQYF. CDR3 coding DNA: TGTGCCAGCTCTACCGGGACTAGCGGGGGCCCTACCTACGAGCAGTACTTC.

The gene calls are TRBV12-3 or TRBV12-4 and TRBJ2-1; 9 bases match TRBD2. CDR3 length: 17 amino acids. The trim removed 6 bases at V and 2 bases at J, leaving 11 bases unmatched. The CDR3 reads CASRALRPSGTYNEQFF. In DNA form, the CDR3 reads TGTGCCAGCAGGGCCTTGAGGCCTAGCGGGACCTACAATGAGCAGTTCTTC.

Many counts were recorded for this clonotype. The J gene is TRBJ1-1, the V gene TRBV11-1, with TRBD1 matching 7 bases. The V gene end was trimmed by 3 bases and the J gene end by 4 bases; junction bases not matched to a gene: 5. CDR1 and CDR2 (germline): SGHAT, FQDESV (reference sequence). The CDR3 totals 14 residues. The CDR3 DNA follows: TGTGCCAGCAGCTTTGCCAGGGGGGGCACTGAAGCTTTCTTT. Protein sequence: CASSFARGGTEAFF.

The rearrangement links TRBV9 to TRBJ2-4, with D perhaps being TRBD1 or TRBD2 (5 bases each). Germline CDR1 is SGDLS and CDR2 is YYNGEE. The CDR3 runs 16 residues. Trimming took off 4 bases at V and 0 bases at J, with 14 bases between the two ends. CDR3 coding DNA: TGTGCCAGCAGCCACCTCGGGGCTATAGCCAAAAACATTCAGTACTTC. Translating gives CASSHLGAIAKNIQYF.

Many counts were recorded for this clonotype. The CDR3 reads CASTASRTDTQYF. The CDR3, as DNA: TGTGCCAGCACGGCTTCTCGCACAGATACGCAGTATTTT. V gene TRBV2 combines with J gene TRBJ2-3; unclear D gene. The CDR3 contains 13 residues. V was pared by 7 bases and J by 1 base, with 9 bases between. Looked up from germline, CDR1 is SNHLY and CDR2 is FYNNEI. Combining the CDR3 with reference TRBV2 and TRBJ2-3 gives the whole variable domain EPEVTQTPSHQVTQMGQEVILRCVPISNHLYFYWYRQILGQKVEFLVSFYNNEISEKSEIFDDQFSVERPDGSNFTLKIRSTKLEDSAMYFCASTASRTDTQYFGPGTRLTVL.

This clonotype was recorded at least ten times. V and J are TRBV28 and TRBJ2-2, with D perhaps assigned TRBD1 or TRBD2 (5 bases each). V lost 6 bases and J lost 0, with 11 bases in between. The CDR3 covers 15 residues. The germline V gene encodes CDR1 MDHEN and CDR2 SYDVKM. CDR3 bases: TGTGCCAGCAGCCACGGGGCGGCGAACACCGGGGAGCTGTTTTTT. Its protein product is CASSHGAANTGELFF.

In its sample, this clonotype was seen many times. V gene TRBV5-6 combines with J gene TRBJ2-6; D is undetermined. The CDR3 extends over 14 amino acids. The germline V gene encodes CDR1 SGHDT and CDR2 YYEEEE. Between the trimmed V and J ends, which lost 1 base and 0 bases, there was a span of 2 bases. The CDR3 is CASSLLSGANVLTF. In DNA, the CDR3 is TGTGCCAGCAGCTTGCTCTCTGGGGCCAACGTCCTGACTTTC.

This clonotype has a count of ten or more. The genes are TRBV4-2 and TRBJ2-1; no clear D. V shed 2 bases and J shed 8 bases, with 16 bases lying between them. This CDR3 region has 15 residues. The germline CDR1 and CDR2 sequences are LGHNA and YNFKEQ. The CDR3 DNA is TGTGCCAGCAGCCAACAGCTAGGGTCGGGCTATGAGCAGTTCTTC. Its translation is CASSQQLGSGYEQFF.

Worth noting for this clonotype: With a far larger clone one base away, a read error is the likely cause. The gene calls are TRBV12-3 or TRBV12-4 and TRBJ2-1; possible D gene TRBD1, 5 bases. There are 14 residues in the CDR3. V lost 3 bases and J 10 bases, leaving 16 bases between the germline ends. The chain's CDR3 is CASSFRQTSYEQFF. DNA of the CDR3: TGTGCCAGCAGTTTTCGACAGACCTCCTACGAGCAGTTCTTC.

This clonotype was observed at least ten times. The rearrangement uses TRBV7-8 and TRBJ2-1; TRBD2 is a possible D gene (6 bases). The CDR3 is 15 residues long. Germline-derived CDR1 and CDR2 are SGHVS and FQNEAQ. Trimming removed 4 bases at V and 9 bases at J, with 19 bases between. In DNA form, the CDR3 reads TGTGCCAGCAGCTCCCGGGACTTCATCCTCTCTGAGCAGTTCTTC. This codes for CASSSRDFILSEQFF.

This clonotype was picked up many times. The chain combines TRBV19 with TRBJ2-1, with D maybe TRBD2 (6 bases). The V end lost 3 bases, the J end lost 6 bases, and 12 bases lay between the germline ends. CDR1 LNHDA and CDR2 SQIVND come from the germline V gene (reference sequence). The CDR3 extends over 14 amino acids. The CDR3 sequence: CASSIGLLSNEQFF. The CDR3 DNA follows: TGTGCCAGTAGTATCGGACTATTGAGCAATGAGCAGTTCTTC.

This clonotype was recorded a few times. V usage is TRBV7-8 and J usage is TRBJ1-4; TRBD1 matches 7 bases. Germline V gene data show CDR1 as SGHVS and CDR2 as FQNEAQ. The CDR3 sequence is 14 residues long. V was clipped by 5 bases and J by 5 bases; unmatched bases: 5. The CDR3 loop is CASSPMTGNEKLFF. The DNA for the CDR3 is TGTGCCAGCAGCCCCATGACAGGGAATGAAAAACTGTTTTTT.